This TCR beta chain was identified during a study of human T cells and chemical hapten exposure. TCRdb re-called the RACE reads with MiXCR, one entry per CDR3 protein. The sample yields roughly 90,000 distinct CDR3 sequences, around 10% seen once. The time point denotes: pre-sensitization, week 0. The treatment denotes: therapeutic diphenylcyclopropenone sensitization with weekly scalp DPC. V dropped 2 bases and J dropped 0 bases, with 11 bases sitting between them. Germline loops: CDR1 MNHEY, CDR2 SVGEGT. The CDR3 runs 16 residues. This clonotype was found many times. Here the sequenced sample was whole blood, taken in connection with sensitization to the hapten diphenylcyclopropenone (DPC). The TCR was taken from a woman aged 40 to 55 with alopecia areata. Some clones in this sample may be carry-over from other donors' samples. V and J are TRBV6-2 or TRBV6-3 and TRBJ1-5, with D perhaps TRBD1 (6 bases). The CDR3 DNA reads TGTGCCAGCAGTTACGCGGGGGCTGGTAGCAATCAGCCCCAGCATTTT. This codes for CASSYAGAGSNQPQHF.